This T cell receptor beta chain comes out of a study of cytomegalovirus exposure and HLA in healthy donors. Study context: The Caucasian-associated ancestry cluster contained 65% to 85% of the approximately 400 genotyped donors. General study findings and limits: In vitro data verified a few CMV-associated chains as specific for CMV antigens. Common viral pathogens were later found to be apparently linked to several of the most significant clusters.

Vbeta (60) and Jbeta (13) primers were used in the PCR. Clones were read by immunoSEQ multiplex PCR, and TCRdb kept only the in-frame ones, dropping some. The table includes roughly 170,000 clones, about 82% detected once. The germline V gene encodes CDR1 ENHRY and CDR2 SYGVKD. The CDR3 covers 17 residues. V was shortened by 3 bases and J by 4 bases, with 19 bases between the two germline ends. The donors were healthy bone marrow donors. About this clone itself: The antigen remains undetermined.

The source of this sequence is a female donor in good health and CMV-seronegative. The specimen sequenced was PBMCs. The rearrangement uses TRBV10-3 and TRBJ2-1; a possible D gene is TRBD1 (8 bases). CDR3 amino acids: CAISETGGQGGYNEQFF. DNA of the CDR3: TGTGCCATCAGTGAAACGGGAGGACAGGGAGGATACAATGAGCAGTTCTTC.